These T cell receptor beta chains were read from a single sample in a study of shared clonotypes between healthy human individuals. Here immunoSEQ multiplex PCR was the method, and the copy in TCRdb shows in-frame clones only, minus some. The table lists 2,500,000 or so clones, around 90% of them singletons, with 0.11% to 0.15% in the top ten. The sequencing input was naive CD4+ T cells sorted from blood. All receptors derive from a man between 18 and 35 years old in good health. Each CDR3 is given with its conserved first and last residue. The D gene is left open where the match is weak. Part of the rows lack a size; the others show once, few, many or a class for expanded clones.

CDR3	DNA	D	V	size	J
CASSIAGFEQFF	TGTGCCAGTAGTATAGCGGGGTTTGAGCAGTTCTTC	.	TRBV19	.	TRBJ2-1
CASSLGESLTGELFF	TGCGCCAGCAGCTTGGGAGAATCCCTCACCGGGGAGCTGTTTTTT	.	TRBV5-1	.	TRBJ2-2
CASSPLGQGAPDTQYF	TGTGCCAGCTCACCCCTGGGACAGGGGGCTCCAGATACGCAGTATTTT	TRBD1	TRBV18	.	TRBJ2-3
CASRDLAGGYEQYF	TGTGCCAGTAGGGACCTAGCGGGAGGCTACGAGCAGTACTTC	TRBD2	TRBV19	once	TRBJ2-7
CAWMGAGDPAEQYF	TGTGCCTGGATGGGGGCAGGCGACCCGGCCGAGCAGTACTTC	.	TRBV30	.	TRBJ2-7
CASSPRDGELFF	TGTGCCAGCTCACCTAGGGACGGGGAGCTGTTTTTT	.	TRBV18	.	TRBJ2-2
CASSPGQGSLGANVLTF	TGTGCCAGCAGCCCGGGACAGGGATCCCTTGGGGCCAACGTCCTGACTTTC	TRBD1	TRBV7-9	.	TRBJ2-6
CASRAGGTYEQYF	TGTGCCAGCAGAGCGGGGGGAACCTACGAGCAGTACTTC	TRBD2	TRBV5-4	.	TRBJ2-7
CASSAQGAGSPLHF	TGCGCCAGCAGCGCACAGGGGGCTGGTTCACCCCTCCACTTT	TRBD1	TRBV10-2	.	TRBJ1-6
CASTDRWNGKLFF	TGTGCCAGCACAGACAGGTGGAACGGGAAACTGTTTTTT	.	TRBV6-1	.	TRBJ1-4
CASSITGEFQETQYF	TGTGCCAGTAGTATAACGGGGGAGTTCCAAGAGACCCAGTACTTC	.	TRBV19	.	TRBJ2-5
CASKPGSTNEKLFF	TGTGCCAGCAAACCGGGATCAACTAATGAAAAACTGTTTTTT	.	TRBV2	.	TRBJ1-4
CASSRLTGDTGELFF	TGTGCCAGCTCACGCTTGACAGGGGACACCGGGGAGCTGTTTTTT	TRBD1	TRBV18	.	TRBJ2-2
CASSLGQETQYF	TGTGCCAGCAGCTTAGGCCAAGAGACCCAGTACTTC	.	TRBV11-2	.	TRBJ2-5
CAWRLAGAPGELFF	TGTGCCTGGAGACTAGCGGGGGCTCCCGGGGAGCTGTTTTTT	TRBD2	TRBV30	.	TRBJ2-2
CASSFSGGPNNEQFF	TGTGCCAGCAGTTTTAGCGGGGGCCCCAACAATGAGCAGTTCTTC	TRBD2	TRBV7-2	.	TRBJ2-1